The next 24 T cell receptor beta chains were all read from a single sample in a study of T cells in Graves' hyperthyroidism and ophthalmopathy. There were TCR beta CDR3 regions amplified from RNA transcripts. The HTBI set primed first-round TCR CDR3 RT-PCR. TCRdb ran MiXCR on the multiplex PCR reads and lists one entry per CDR3 protein. The sample gives around 760,000 distinct CDR3 sequences, just over 35% of which show up once; approximately 31% is in the top ten. Specimen: blood. Source of these receptors: a woman aged 40 to 50 with Graves' hyperthyroidism.

Concerning this clonotype itself: A much larger clone lies a single base off, so this may be a read error. The chain has TRBV28 and TRBJ2-7; 12 bases line up with TRBD1. V shed 5 bases, J shed 5 bases, and the junction held 4 bases outside the gene matches. CDR3 size: 14 residues. In germline, CDR1 is MDHEN, CDR2 SYDVKM. The chain's CDR3 is CASSGGQGADEQYF. In DNA, the CDR3 is TGTGCCAGCAGTGGGGGACAGGGGGCGGACGAGCAGTACTTC.

This chain joins TRBV7-2 and TRBJ2-7; no firm D call. The CDR3 totals 11 residues. The germline V gene encodes CDR1 SGHTA and CDR2 FQGNSA. V lost 5 bases to trimming and J lost 5 bases, with 7 bases between them. The CDR3 DNA follows: TGTGCCAGCAGCCGGAACCACGAGCAGTACTTC. It codes for CASSRNHEQYF.

Comments on this clonotype: A clone one base away is much larger, so this may be a read error. The V call is TRBV7-9, the J call TRBJ1-2, with D possibly being TRBD1 (6 bases). The V gene's germline CDR1 is SEHNR and CDR2 FQNEAQ (reference sequence). V was pared by 5 bases and J by 4 bases, with 17 bases between. This CDR3 has 15 residues. CDR3 bases: TGTGCCAGCAGCCTCTTTAGGGACACAATCTATGGCTACACCTTC. Translation: CASSLFRDTIYGYTF.

The sample holds many counts of this clonotype. The gene calls are TRBV7-2 and TRBJ1-3, with D uncertain. In germline, CDR1 is SGHTA, CDR2 FQGNSA. The CDR3 is 12 amino acids. Trimming left V 6 bases short and J 4 bases short, with 7 bases between. CDR3 sequence: CASSYPGNTIYF. In nucleotides, the CDR3 is TGTGCCAGCAGTTATCCAGGAAACACCATATATTTT. Variable domain in full (rest from reference TRBV7-2 and TRBJ1-3): GAGVSQSPSNKVTEKGKDVELRCDPISGHTALYWYRQSLGQGLEFLIYFQGNSAPDKSGLPSDRFSAERTGGSVSTLTIQRTQQEDSAVYLCASSYPGNTIYFGEGSWLTVV.

This clonotype was seen ten or more times. The gene calls are TRBV25-1 and TRBJ1-6, with TRBD1 matching over 9 bases. The V segment lost 6 bases and the J segment 10 bases; nucleotides outside the gene matches: 7. CDR1 is MGHDK and CDR2 is SYGVNS in the germline V gene. The CDR3 is 14 amino acids. In nucleotides, the CDR3 is TGTGCCAGCAGCAATACAGGGGGCATCTCACCCCTCCACTTT. Translated: CASSNTGGISPLHF. Complete variable domain (other parts from reference TRBV25-1 and TRBJ1-6): EADIYQTPRYLVIGTGKKITLECSQTMGHDKMYWYQQDPGMELHLIHYSYGVNSTEKGDLSSESTVSRIRTEHFPLTLESARPSHTSQYLCASSNTGGISPLHFGNGTRLTVT.

At least ten counts were recorded for this clonotype. The V call is TRBV6-5, the J call TRBJ2-7; D is possibly TRBD2 (5 bases). Germline-derived CDR1 and CDR2 are MNHEY and SVGAGI. This CDR3 region has 15 residues. Trimming removed 4 bases at V and 4 bases at J, with 17 bases between. Written as DNA, the CDR3 is TGTGCCAGCAGTTCGGACTGGGCCTCCTCTTACGAGCAGTACTTC. Residues: CASSSDWASSYEQYF.

V usage is TRBV6-5 and J usage is TRBJ1-4; the match to TRBD1 covers 10 bases. Per the germline V gene, CDR1 is MNHEY and CDR2 is SVGAGI. The length of the CDR3 is 16 residues. J lost 7 bases, V lost 7 bases, and 12 bases had no gene match. CDR3 sequence: CASTEKRTGGSEKLFF. CDR3 in DNA: TGTGCCAGCACCGAGAAACGGACAGGGGGAAGTGAAAAACTGTTTTTT.

The chain employs TRBV6-1 and TRBJ2-7; TRBD2 matches at 12 bases. With V trimmed by 5 bases and J by 0 bases, 2 bases remained unmatched. In germline, CDR1 is MNHNS, CDR2 SASEGT. There are 15 residues in the CDR3. In nucleotides, the CDR3 is TGTGCCAGCAGTCGGACTAGCGGGAACTCCTACGAGCAGTACTTC. It specifies CASSRTSGNSYEQYF.

The gene calls are TRBV4-1 and TRBJ1-4; D is uncertain. V shed 1 base and J shed 6 bases, with 9 bases lying between them. The CDR3 loop spans 14 amino acids. The germline CDR1 and CDR2 sequences are MGHRA and YSYEKL. CDR3 DNA: TGCGCCAGCAGCCAAGCTTCGATCCATGAAAAACTGTTTTTT. Its protein is CASSQASIHEKLFF.

This chain connects TRBV29-1 to TRBJ2-6; tentative D call: TRBD2 (7 bases). Germline loops: CDR1 SQVTM, CDR2 ANQGSEA. CDR3 length: 16 amino acids. V was cut by 7 bases and J by 2 bases, with 18 bases left in between. In DNA, the CDR3 is TGCAGCGCCTTCACCTCGGGGGGCGCTGGGGCCAACGTCCTGACTTTC. Translating gives CSAFTSGGAGANVLTF.

The chain has TRBV29-1 and TRBJ1-1; tentatively, D is TRBD1 (5 bases). With 8 bases removed from V and 8 bases from J, the gap between germline ends came to 12 bases. CDR1 and CDR2 (germline): SQVTM, ANQGSEA. This CDR3 is 10 amino acids long. The CDR3 sequence: CSSSRQEAFF. CDR3 coding DNA: TGCAGCTCATCGCGACAGGAAGCTTTCTTT.

This chain links TRBV5-1 with TRBJ2-2, with D perhaps TRBD2 (6 bases). Germline CDR1 SGHRS, CDR2 YFSETQ. This CDR3 has 13 amino acids. V dropped 5 bases and J dropped 3 bases, with 8 bases sitting between them. CDR3 sequence: CASRLADTGELFF. CDR3 sequence (DNA): TGCGCCAGCAGGTTAGCGGACACCGGGGAGCTGTTTTTT.

Of note for this clonotype: The CDR3 does not close with the conserved phenylalanine or tryptophan, likely indicating a read error. V and J are TRBV20-1 and TRBJ1-1, with D possibly being TRBD1 (5 bases). CDR3 length equals 15 residues. Per the germline V gene, CDR1 is DFQATT and CDR2 is SNEGSKA (reference sequence). V dropped 0 bases and J dropped 7 bases, with 18 bases sitting between them. Here the CDR3 DNA reads TGCAGTGCTAGAGACCCTCAGGGAGGAAAGAGTGAAGCTTTCCTT. It yields the protein CSARDPQGGKSEAFL.

The gene calls are TRBV6-2 or TRBV6-3 and TRBJ1-2; maybe TRBD1 (6 bases). The germline gives CDR1 MNHEY, CDR2 SVGEGT. CDR3 size: 13 residues. The V gene lost 2 bases and the J gene lost 4 bases, with 8 bases spanning the gap. CDR3 loop: CASSYRDTYGYTF. The CDR3 DNA is TGTGCCAGCAGTTACCGGGACACCTATGGCTACACCTTC.

The chain carries TRBV6-6 and TRBJ1-1; D gene ambiguous. CDR1 is MNHNY, CDR2 SVGAGI, per germline (reference sequence). The length of the CDR3 is 13 residues. Trimming pared 7 bases from V and 1 base from J, leaving 10 bases between. The CDR3 coding sequence is TGTGCCAGCACCGCCGCAGGGAACACTGAAGCTTTCTTT. This gives the protein CASTAAGNTEAFF.

Points on this clonotype: A read error is possible here, since a much larger clone lies one base away. The J gene is TRBJ2-7, the V gene TRBV6-5; D remains ambiguous. Germline CDR1 and CDR2: MNHEY and SVGAGI. The CDR3 is 11 residues long. CDR3 region: CASSYRREQHF. Here the CDR3 DNA reads TGTGCCAGCAGTTACCGGCGCGAGCAGCACTTC.

In this sample, this clonotype turned up many times. The rearrangement links TRBV12-3 or TRBV12-4 to TRBJ1-1; D gene unclear. Between the trimmed V and J ends, which lost 5 bases and 3 bases, there was a span of 10 bases. The CDR3 consists of 13 residues. This CDR3 reads CASSPDGYTEAFF. The DNA for the CDR3 is TGTGCCAGCAGTCCAGACGGGTACACTGAAGCTTTCTTT.

About this clonotype itself: This clone may be a read error of a much larger clone one base away. The chain has TRBV10-3 and TRBJ1-1; D may be TRBD1 (6 bases). The length of the CDR3 is 14 residues. Trimming left V 4 bases short and J 8 bases short, with 17 bases between. Germline V gene data show CDR1 as ENHRY and CDR2 as SYGVKD. For the CDR3, the DNA is TGTGCCATCAGTGTCTCAGGGGTCGCATCGGAAGCTTTCTTT. Translation gives CAISVSGVASEAFF.

This clonotype was observed many times. The chain employs TRBV6-5 and TRBJ1-2; 7 bases fit TRBD1. Trimming at V came to 2 bases and at J to 3 bases, leaving 3 bases not matched to a gene. This CDR3 region has 14 residues. The V gene's germline CDR1 is MNHEY and CDR2 SVGAGI. For the CDR3, the DNA is TGTGCCAGCAGTTACCCGGGGACAGACTATGGCTACACCTTC. Its translation: CASSYPGTDYGYTF.

This clonotype was seen repeatedly, ten times or more. The chain carries TRBV20-1 and TRBJ2-5, with D unresolved. This CDR3 region has 10 residues. The V and J ends lost 2 bases and 5 bases respectively, with 3 bases between them. In germline, CDR1 is DFQATT, CDR2 SNEGSKA (reference sequence). CDR3 residues: CSARIETQYF. CDR3 DNA: TGCAGTGCTAGAATCGAGACCCAGTACTTC.

This clonotype was counted once. The rearrangement links TRBV9 to TRBJ2-2; D ambiguous. The V gene lost 2 bases and the J gene lost 4 bases, with 6 bases spanning the gap. The CDR3 is 13 residues long. Germline CDR1 SGDLS, CDR2 YYNGEE. DNA for the CDR3: TGTGCCAGCAGCGTGTCCTTCACCGGGGAGCTGTTTTTT. This translates into CASSVSFTGELFF.

This CDR3 reads CASRPLGAETQYF. The CDR3 nucleotides are TGTGCCAGCAGACCACTTGGAGCCGAGACCCAGTACTTC. This rearrangement joins TRBV6-5 to TRBJ2-5; D call uncertain. The germline gives CDR1 MNHEY, CDR2 SVGAGI. The V gene lost 6 bases and the J gene lost 5 bases, with 13 bases spanning the gap. The length of the CDR3 is 13 residues.

The table lists this clonotype with a few counts. The chain couples TRBV7-9 to TRBJ1-1; 9 positions agree with TRBD1. The CDR3 covers 17 residues. V was pared by 5 bases and J by 1 base, with 11 bases of the junction left unmatched. The V gene's germline CDR1 is SEHNR and CDR2 FQNEAQ (reference sequence). The CDR3 DNA follows: TGTGCCAGCAGCAAAATTACCGGGACAGGGAGGAACACTGAAGCTTTCTTT. Protein: CASSKITGTGRNTEAFF.

As for this clonotype: A much larger clone differs by one base, so this may be a read error. V is TRBV11-1 and J is TRBJ1-2; maybe TRBD1 (6 bases). Germline values: CDR1 SGHAT, CDR2 FQDESV (reference sequence). The CDR3 sequence is 14 residues long. The CDR3 is CASSVSRGNCGYTF. CDR3 in DNA: TGTGCCAGCAGCGTCTCCAGGGGAAACTGTGGCTACACCTTC.